This T cell receptor (beta chain) was recovered during a study of patients and donors after allogeneic stem cell transplantation. This clonotype was picked up many times. MiXCR, run by TCRdb on the RT-PCR reads, gives a single entry per CDR3 protein. The sample yields roughly 26,000 distinct CDR3 sequences, approximately 8.8% seen once. Specimen: blood, either unsorted or a sorted T cell fraction (not recorded which). This receptor was taken from a human donor who was either an allogeneic HSCT recipient or a stem cell or donor lymphocyte infusion donor (not recorded which). It is not recorded whose cells these are; they may come from a transplant donor.

In nucleotides, the CDR3 is TGCAGCGTCCCATCCTCCCTCACGGGAGGGTATTACAATGAGCAGTTCTTC. This sequence encodes CSVPSSLTGGYYNEQFF. The chain combines TRBV29-1 with TRBJ2-1, with TRBD2 matching over 8 bases. The V gene end was trimmed by 6 bases and the J gene end by 4 bases; junction bases not matched to a gene: 17. Germline values: CDR1 SQVTM, CDR2 ANQGSEA. The CDR3 is made up of 17 amino acids.